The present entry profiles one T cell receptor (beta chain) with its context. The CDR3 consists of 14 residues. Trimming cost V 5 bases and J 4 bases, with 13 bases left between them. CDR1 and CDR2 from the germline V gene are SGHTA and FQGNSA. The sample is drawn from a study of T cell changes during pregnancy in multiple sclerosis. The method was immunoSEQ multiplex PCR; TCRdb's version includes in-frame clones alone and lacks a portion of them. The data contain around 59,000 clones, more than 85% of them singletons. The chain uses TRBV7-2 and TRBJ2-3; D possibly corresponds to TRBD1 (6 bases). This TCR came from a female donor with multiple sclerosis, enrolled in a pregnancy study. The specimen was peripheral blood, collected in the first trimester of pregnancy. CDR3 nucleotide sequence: TGTGCCAGCAGCACCCGACAGGTAGCAGATACGCAGTATTTT. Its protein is CASSTRQVADTQYF.